These 5 T cell receptor beta chains share one sample of origin, sequenced in a study of regulatory T cells in long-lasting Graves disease. Indicated time point: newly diagnosed GD, antithyroid drugs for less than 3 months. The TCR library was made from RNA extracted from PBMCs. According to the study, TCR beta libraries were built with iRepertoire HTBI primers and CDR3-region Arm-PCR. From the multiplex PCR reads, TCRdb called clonotypes with MiXCR, one entry per CDR3 protein. The sample lists 300,000 to 400,000 distinct CDR3 sequences; over 15% were seen once. This sample also belongs to another study, concerning T cells in Graves' hyperthyroidism and ophthalmopathy.

The sample here was peripheral blood mononuclear cells (PBMCs), taken at new diagnosis, from a patient treated with antithyroid drugs. These receptors all come from a man in his forties with Graves disease.

A few counts support this clonotype. J is TRBJ2-2 and V is TRBV7-6; TRBD2 matches at 11 bases. The CDR3 length is 16 residues. Germline values: CDR1 SGHVS, CDR2 FNYEAQ. J lost 4 bases, V lost 5 bases, and 6 bases had no gene match. The CDR3, as DNA: TGTGCCAGCAGCAAAGAGACTAGCGGGGTCACCGGGGAGCTGTTTTTT. Amino acids: CASSKETSGVTGELFF.

Ten or more counts support this clonotype. In DNA, the CDR3 is TGTGCCAGCTCGTCCCAGGGGCCATCGAACACCGGGGAGCTGTTTTTT. The encoded protein is CASSSQGPSNTGELFF. This chain uses TRBV18 with TRBJ2-2; TRBD1 is a possible D gene (6 bases). The length of the CDR3 is 16 residues. CDR1 KGHSH and CDR2 LQKENI come from the germline V gene. V lost 6 bases and J 0 bases, leaving 14 bases between the germline ends.

This clonotype was found many times. The CDR3 is CASSPKTGASYEQYF. In nucleotides, the CDR3 is TGTGCCAGCTCACCCAAGACAGGGGCCTCCTACGAGCAGTACTTC. The chain is built from TRBV18 and TRBJ2-7, with 8 bases that match TRBD1. Germline trimming cut 3 bases from V and 0 bases from J; bases unmatched to any gene: 4. The CDR3 is made up of 15 amino acids. Germline CDR1 and CDR2: KGHSH and LQKENI.

This clonotype was recorded many times. The chain links TRBV5-1 to TRBJ1-2; D is ambiguous. The CDR3 is 15 residues long. The germline V gene has CDR1 SGHRS and CDR2 YFSETQ. Trimming took 0 bases from V and 3 from J, leaving 12 bases between them. CDR3 coding DNA: TGCGCCAGCAGCTTGGACGCACAAGGGTACTATGGCTACACCTTC. Translation gives CASSLDAQGYYGYTF.

In this sample, this clonotype turned up many times. The chain links TRBV7-3 to TRBJ2-3; 7 bases agree with TRBD2. This CDR3 has 17 residues. CDR1 is SGHTA and CDR2 is FQGTGA in the germline V gene. J gave up 1 base and V 4 bases, and 11 bases lay outside the gene matches. The CDR3 DNA reads as TGTGCCAGCAGCTCCCCAGGCTCTAGCGGCGGCACAGATACGCAGTATTTT. Translated, it gives CASSSPGSSGGTDTQYF.